This T cell receptor beta chain was profiled in a study of cytotoxic CD8 clonotypes in ibrutinib-treated CLL. Study-level results: Public clonotypes were uncommon and contracted or stayed stable on treatment. Circulating CD8+ T-cell counts were tracked by baseline clonality, which exceeded that of age-matched healthy donors.

The CDR3 spans 14 residues. Measured with immunoSEQ multiplex PCR; TCRdb has only the in-frame clones, and not every one. The sample holds 100,000 to 150,000 clones, approximately 83% seen once. As for this clone: Its matching antigen is unknown.

The sample in question was PBMCs, obtained after 24 months of ibrutinib treatment. The rearrangement joins TRBV21-1 to TRBJ2-5; the tabulated D call, TRBD2, remains unverified against the DNA. TRBV21-1 is marked as a pseudogene. The TCR comes from a human donor with chronic lymphocytic leukemia. The CDR3 is CASSLGGDQETQYF. The CDR3 DNA is TGTGCCAGCAGCCTCGGGGGGGACCAAGAGACCCAGTACTTC.